These 19 T cell receptor beta chains were all obtained from the same sample, sequenced in a study of beta chain features in type 1 diabetes. All of the isolated RNA was reverse transcribed, so expressed TCRB transcripts were sequenced. Profiled with immunoSEQ multiplex PCR; TCRdb holds only in-frame clones, not every one. The sample carries 430,000 or so clones, about an eighth recorded once. Material for sequencing was naive CD4+ T cells from blood. The receptors come from a young woman in good health.

This clone has a handful of counts. The sample holds other DNA sequences that translate to the same CDR3. The chain joins TRBV5-1 to TRBJ2-2; TRBD2 might be the D (5 bases). Trimming cost V 4 bases and J 1 base, with 8 bases left between them. Germline loops: CDR1 SGHRS, CDR2 YFSETQ. The CDR3 loop spans 14 amino acids. As DNA, the CDR3 is TGCGCCAGCAGCCTCGAGGGGAACACCGGGGAGCTGTTTTTT. Its protein product is CASSLEGNTGELFF.

This clone has a handful of counts. The chain couples TRBV14 to TRBJ2-5, with D perhaps matching TRBD1 (6 bases). CDR3 length: 14 residues. Germline V gene data show CDR1 as SGHDN and CDR2 as FVKESK. V lost 4 bases and J 4 bases, leaving 13 bases between the germline ends. For the CDR3, the DNA is TGTGCCAGCAGCCCACACAGGGTTCGAGAGACCCAGTACTTC. It yields the protein CASSPHRVRETQYF.

CDR3 in amino acids: CASSVDPNGYEQFF. Here the CDR3 DNA reads TGTGCCAGCAGCGTAGACCCCAACGGGTATGAGCAGTTCTTC. The V call is TRBV9, the J call TRBJ2-1; D gene uncertain. The ends were cut back, 0 bases at V and 8 bases at J, with 12 bases in the middle. CDR3 length equals 14 residues. CDR1 is SGDLS, CDR2 YYNGEE, per germline.

The chain carries TRBV18 and TRBJ1-4; D not certain. Germline values: CDR1 KGHSH, CDR2 LQKENI. Trimming cost V 1 base and J 2 bases, with 11 bases left between them. CDR3 size: 16 residues. The CDR3 spells CASSPRKGATNEKLFF. CDR3 DNA: TGTGCCAGCTCACCACGGAAGGGTGCGACTAATGAAAAACTGTTTTTT.

V is TRBV7-2 and J is TRBJ2-5, with 8 bases fitting TRBD2. The CDR3 consists of 15 residues. Germline CDR1 reads SGHTA; CDR2 reads FQGNSA. After removal of 5 bases from V and 5 bases from J, the junction contained 10 bases not matched to a gene. The CDR3 nucleotides read TGTGCCAGCAGCCGAGCCCCGCGGGGGGCGGAGACCCAGTACTTC. This translates into CASSRAPRGAETQYF.

This clone was observed a few times. The genes are TRBV25-1 and TRBJ2-7; D unresolved. V was cut by 1 base and J by 2 bases, with 9 bases left in between. There are 14 residues in the CDR3. Germline loops: CDR1 MGHDK, CDR2 SYGVNS. CDR3 region: CASSESRPPYEQYF. CDR3 DNA: TGTGCCAGCAGTGAATCCCGACCCCCCTACGAGCAGTACTTC.

The chain uses TRBV15 and TRBJ1-2; no clear D. V was clipped by 3 bases and J by 2 bases, with 13 bases between them. In germline, CDR1 is LNHNV, CDR2 YYDKDF (reference sequence). This CDR3 spans 15 amino acids. The CDR3 DNA is TGTGCCACCAGCAGTCCCGGACGGATGAACTATGGCTACACCTTC. As protein: CATSSPGRMNYGYTF.

This clone was observed a few times. The chain joins TRBV15 to TRBJ2-1; 7 bases map to TRBD2. Trimming took 1 base from V and 0 from J; bases not matched to a gene: 0. The CDR3 sequence is 15 residues long. Germline V CDR1 and CDR2: LNHNV, YYDKDF (reference sequence). CDR3 amino acids: CATSRGGSSYNEQFF. Here the CDR3 DNA reads TGTGCCACCAGCAGAGGCGGGAGCTCCTACAATGAGCAGTTCTTC.

With respect to this clone: A clone one base away is much larger, so this may be a read error. The same CDR3 arises from other DNA sequences in this sample as well. The chain links TRBV7-3 to TRBJ1-1, with D hard to call. V dropped 5 bases and J dropped 0 bases, with 7 bases sitting between them. CDR3 size: 13 residues. CDR1 and CDR2 (germline): SGHTA, FQGTGA. The CDR3 spells CASSLRMNTEAFF. The CDR3 region has the DNA TGTGCCAGCAGCCTAAGGATGAACACTGAAGCTTTCTTT.

This clone was observed a handful of times. This chain links TRBV2 with TRBJ2-3, with 7 nucleotides matching TRBD2. This CDR3 is built from 14 residues. Germline CDR1 SNHLY, CDR2 FYNNEI. V lost 8 bases, J lost 4 bases, and 9 bases stayed unmatched. The CDR3 region has the DNA TGTGCCAGCTCCAAGGGGAGGGGCCCAGATACGCAGTATTTT. Its protein product is CASSKGRGPDTQYF. Filled out from reference TRBV2 and TRBJ2-3, the complete variable domain reads EPEVTQTPSHQVTQMGQEVILRCVPISNHLYFYWYRQILGQKVEFLVSFYNNEISEKSEIFDDQFSVERPDGSNFTLKIRSTKLEDSAMYFCASSKGRGPDTQYFGPGTRLTVL.

This chain joins TRBV19 and TRBJ2-3; tentative D call: TRBD1 (5 bases). Trimming stripped 3 bases from V and 1 base from J, with 8 bases between. The germline V gene encodes CDR1 LNHDA and CDR2 SQIVND (reference sequence). The CDR3 covers 14 residues. The CDR3 sequence is CASSIAQGTDTQYF. CDR3 bases: TGTGCCAGTAGTATCGCACAGGGCACAGATACGCAGTATTTT.

A few counts support this clone. The rearrangement joins TRBV20-1 to TRBJ1-2; no clear D. Germline V gene data show CDR1 as DFQATT and CDR2 as SNEGSKA (reference sequence). V lost 4 bases to trimming and J lost 2 bases, with 5 bases between them. This CDR3 is 11 amino acids long. As DNA, the CDR3 is TGCAGTGCTAAGGACAACTATGGCTACACCTTC. Its translation is CSAKDNYGYTF.

This chain links TRBV6-5 with TRBJ2-3, with D unresolved. Trimming shortened V by 6 bases and J by 4 bases, and 5 bases separated the two germline ends. The germline V gene encodes CDR1 MNHEY and CDR2 SVGAGI. This CDR3 region has 11 residues. DNA for the CDR3: TGTGCCAGCAGCTCGTCAGATACGCAGTATTTT. This gives the protein CASSSSDTQYF.

The rearrangement links TRBV21-1 to TRBJ1-2. TRBV21-1 is assigned pseudogene status. The CDR3 covers 15 residues. The CDR3 sequence is CASSKMREANYGYTF. CDR3 DNA sequence: TGTGCCAGCAGCAAAATGAGGGAAGCTAACTATGGCTACACCTTC.

This sequence joins TRBV7-3 and TRBJ2-1; 9 nucleotides match TRBD1. The CDR3 totals 14 residues. CDR1 SGHTA and CDR2 FQGTGA come from the germline V gene. The V segment lost 2 bases and the J segment 9 bases; nucleotides outside the gene matches: 5. This chain's CDR3 is CASSLGTGWSEQFF. The CDR3 bases are TGTGCCAGCAGCTTAGGGACAGGGTGGAGTGAGCAGTTCTTC.

This chain connects TRBV7-2 to TRBJ2-7; D might be TRBD1 (5 bases). V lost 4 bases and J 3 bases, leaving 13 bases between the germline ends. The CDR3 is 14 residues long. The germline V gene encodes CDR1 SGHTA and CDR2 FQGNSA. The CDR3 loop is CASSSYGQGYEQYV. CDR3 nucleotide sequence: TGTGCCAGCAGCTCGTATGGGCAGGGCTACGAGCAGTACGTC.

This clone was seen only a few times. The chain joins TRBV7-9 to TRBJ2-6; D is uncertain. CDR3 size: 16 residues. Germline V gene sequence: CDR1 SEHNR, CDR2 FQNEAQ (reference sequence). Trimming removed 5 bases at V and 3 bases at J, with 14 bases between. The CDR3 region is CASSLTPLIGANVLTF. In DNA, the CDR3 is TGTGCCAGCAGCCTAACCCCCCTGATTGGGGCCAACGTCCTGACTTTC.

The J gene is TRBJ2-6, the V gene TRBV2; D gene uncertain. V lost 7 bases, J lost 0 bases, and 7 bases lay in between. CDR3 size: 14 residues. CDR1 and CDR2 (germline): SNHLY, FYNNEI. The CDR3 is CASNEDSGANVLTF. The CDR3 nucleotides read TGTGCCAGCAATGAGGACTCTGGGGCCAACGTCCTGACTTTC. Full variable domain (rest looked up from reference TRBV2 and TRBJ2-6): EPEVTQTPSHQVTQMGQEVILRCVPISNHLYFYWYRQILGQKVEFLVSFYNNEISEKSEIFDDQFSVERPDGSNFTLKIRSTKLEDSAMYFCASNEDSGANVLTFGAGSRLTVL.

This clone has more than one count but fewer than ten. The rearrangement links TRBV5-1 to TRBJ2-3, with TRBD1 matching 8 bases. CDR1 is SGHRS and CDR2 is YFSETQ in the germline V gene. J gave up 3 bases and V 7 bases, and 7 bases lay outside the gene matches. This CDR3 has 14 amino acids. CDR3 coding DNA: TGCGCCAGCCGGAGGACAGGGTCGACAGATACGCAGTATTTT. It yields the protein CASRRTGSTDTQYF.